The subject of this entry is one T cell receptor (beta chain). What this receptor recognizes is not known. A junction boundary mismatches the germline segment, possibly from a read error. These data originate in a study of blood T cell repertoires in COVID-19 (dated by TCRdb to about 2020). Regarding the research as a whole: Samples covering the acute and convalescent phases of COVID-19 were provided by collaborators in the United States, Italy and Spain. The prospective study material was composed of cDNA or gDNA derived from T cells, B-cell-depleted T cells, or PBMCs. Subjects who had been exposed to COVID-19, were actively infected with it, or had recovered from it provided the deeply sampled blood TCRbeta repertoires that made up the dataset. A freely available public database, intended as a resource for researchers studying the immune response to SARS-CoV-2, is where the repertoires were released. Samples were obtained from the ongoing ImmuneRACE study (first 160 participants) and from 1,000 to 1,500 subjects provided by 6 global collaborators. Nearly every sample came with metadata listing a de-identified subject ID, COVID-19 status, age in years and sex. Where HLA class I and class II types were available, the types were taken from metadata supplied by the sample provider, not from assay-based typing.

Each collaborating institution followed its own protocols to collect whole blood in K2EDTA tubes. For TCRbeta analysis, collaborators shipped samples in one of three forms: frozen whole blood, isolated PBMCs, or DNA extracted from either of those sample types. What the work shows at the level of the full study, not this receptor alone: Clinical and demographic metadata were provided uncurated, with the amount varying by source and participant.

From the cysteine up to the phenylalanine, the CDR3 has a length of 13 residues. Only the CDR3 region is kept as DNA, spanning 39 bases read in frame from base 1. Reading the germline V gene gives CDR1 SNHLY and CDR2 FYNNEI. The immunoSEQ Assay, a bias-controlled multiplex PCR, was used to amplify TCRbeta CDR3 regions from genomic DNA. In the authors' own workflow: Within the assay, amplification of reference gene primers was used to estimate how many nucleated cells each sample contained. To quantify the absolute abundance of each unique TCRbeta CDR3 rearrangement, sequence reads were collapsed and filtered. For each sample, productive Simpson clonality was calculated as the square root of Simpson's diversity index over productive rearrangements. TCRdb limited this immuneACCESS table to in-frame rearrangements with V and J called. A share of clones is missing; checked studies link under half to unresolved V genes, and the rest is unexplained. The D gene and trimming were derived from the DNA, and the V and J assignments and clone size from that table. The sample table lists tens of thousands of clones, roughly 85% of them with a count of one. The top ten constitute approximately 16% of the sample.

The TCR sequence derives from a human donor in a cohort sampled during active COVID-19. In this chain, TRBV2 is recombined with TRBJ1-2, with 12 bases in between that match TRBD1. Sequences were obtained from peripheral blood. The sequenced DNA: TGTGCCAGCAACGGGGACAGGGGGCCGAAAGTCCCCTTC. Its coded protein is CASNGDRGPKVPF.